This note documents a single T cell receptor beta chain sequence. Its matching antigen is unknown. These data come from a study of OX40 agonist ivuxolimab in advanced cancers. Study-level information: In this cohort, patients received ivuxolimab, an agonistic anti-OX40 (CD134) antibody. Administration of intravenous ivuxolimab to patients occurred every 2 weeks at 0.01 to 10 mg/kg. Whole-study findings and limits: At 0.1-3.0 mg/kg, partial responders had clonal expansion among the lowest observed.

This table comes from immunoSEQ multiplex PCR, and its TCRdb copy is limited to in-frame clones, with some not included. The table has around 80,000 clones, roughly four fifths seen once. The germline V and J ends were trimmed by 2 bases and 1 base, with 6 bases remaining between them. CDR3 length: 15 residues. Germline V gene sequence: CDR1 MNHEY, CDR2 SMNVEV (reference sequence). The chain employs TRBV27 and TRBJ2-6; no definite D call. This clonotype was obtained from an adult with an advanced solid tumor such as melanoma, head and neck, liver or kidney cancer. Sequenced here: CD4+ or CD8+ T cells sorted from blood, sampled in a trial of the OX40 agonist ivuxolimab. The CDR3 coding sequence is TGTGCCAGCAGTTTAAAGGGTTCTGGGGCCAACGTCCTGACTTTC. This encodes CASSLKGSGANVLTF.